This T cell receptor (beta chain) appears in the sequencing data of a study of blood T cell repertoires in COVID-19. As for the study in general: Sites in the United States, Italy and Spain provided acute and convalescent COVID-19 samples. T cells, B-cell-depleted T cells, or PBMCs supplied cDNA or gDNA.

Authors' processing steps: Reference gene primer amplification gave estimated nucleated cell counts. The data were produced by immunoSEQ multiplex PCR, yet TCRdb's version contains in-frame clones alone and is incomplete. V and J calls and clone size come straight from that table; D and trimming were deduced from the DNA. This sample yields approximately 250,000 clones, of which approximately 87% are seen a single time; under 5.5% belongs to the top ten. This clonotype was obtained from a man in his 60s who had recovered from COVID-19. Sequencing was performed on peripheral blood.

The CDR3 protein is CASSQGFSAVTGELFF. The CDR3 DNA reads TGTGCCAGCAGCCAAGGTTTTAGCGCCGTCACCGGGGAGCTGTTTTTT. This rearrangement joins TRBV3-1 (or the pseudogene TRBV3-2) to TRBJ2-2, with D possibly being TRBD2 (5 bases). V lost 1 base and J 4 bases, leaving 13 bases between the germline ends. CDR1 and CDR2 (germline): LGHDT, YNNKEL (reference sequence). This CDR3 spans 16 amino acids.